The 28 T cell receptor beta chains listed next were all sequenced from one sample in a study of blood T cell repertoires in COVID-19 (dated by TCRdb to about 2020). Libraries were built with the immunoSEQ multiplex PCR assay. In its TCRdb copy, this immuneACCESS table keeps in-frame sequences only and misses some clones. Where compared with another copy, unresolved V genes explain less than half of these, and the others have no known cause. This sample is represented by just over 250,000 clones; 84% of them were singletons. Roughly 4% of the sample belongs to the ten largest clones. The sequencing sample was made of PBMCs or T cells enriched from blood (not recorded which). These receptors all stem from a man aged 25 to 40 with acute COVID-19.

The chain has TRBV18 and TRBJ1-2; TRBD1 agrees at 7 bases. Germline CDR1 is KGHSH and CDR2 is LQKENI. The trim removed 2 bases at V and 4 bases at J, leaving 10 bases unmatched. CDR3 size: 16 residues. CDR3 in amino acids: CASSPKSQGDTYGYTF. In DNA form, the CDR3 reads TGTGCCAGCTCACCAAAGTCCCAGGGGGATACCTATGGCTACACCTTC.

The CDR3 coding sequence is TGTGCCAGCAGCTCTCCAAGAGGGGAGGGAAGAAATGACGAGCAGTACGTC. Protein sequence: CASSSPRGEGRNDEQYV. The chain employs TRBV5-4 and TRBJ2-7, with 7 bases lining up with TRBD2. Per the germline V gene, CDR1 is SGHNT and CDR2 is YYREEE (reference sequence). The J segment lost 5 bases and the V segment lost 3 bases, leaving 17 bases of the junction unmatched. CDR3 length equals 17 residues.

This clone was recorded once. This chain links TRBV12-5 with TRBJ2-3; 8 bases are shared with TRBD2. Per the germline V gene, CDR1 is LGHNT and CDR2 is FRNRAP. The CDR3 is 15 amino acids. V lost 7 bases to trimming and J lost 3 bases; unmatched junction nucleotides: 9. CDR3 loop: CASAPVGTRTDTQYF. In DNA form, the CDR3 reads TGTGCTAGTGCTCCTGTCGGGACTAGAACAGATACGCAGTATTTT.

This rearrangement joins TRBV14 to TRBJ2-3; possible D gene TRBD2, 6 bases. CDR3 size: 15 residues. V was cut by 0 bases and J by 4 bases, with 11 bases left in between. The germline V gene encodes CDR1 SGHDN and CDR2 FVKESK. For the CDR3, the DNA is TGTGCCAGCAGCCAAGATGGGGGGTTCGCAGATACGCAGTATTTT. Its translation is CASSQDGGFADTQYF.

This clone was found once. The chain has TRBV28 and TRBJ2-3; TRBD2 matches 13 bases. The CDR3 consists of 14 residues. V trimming: 7 bases; J trimming: 6 bases; junction bases outside the gene matches: 4. Germline CDR1 is MDHEN and CDR2 is SYDVKM. The CDR3 DNA sequence: TGTGCCAGCAAACTAGCGGGGGGGCATGATACGCAGTATTTT. It translates to CASKLAGGHDTQYF.

The chain is built from TRBV5-4 and TRBJ1-2, with 8 bases lining up with TRBD1. This CDR3 has 15 amino acids. In germline, CDR1 is SGHNT, CDR2 YYREEE (reference sequence). J lost 4 bases, V lost 4 bases, and 9 bases had no gene match. The CDR3 loop is CASSPGQGASYGYTF. In nucleotides, the CDR3 is TGTGCCAGCAGCCCCGGCCAGGGGGCTAGCTATGGCTACACCTTC.

The rearrangement uses TRBV29-1 and TRBJ2-7; D may be TRBD2 (11 bases). The germline V and J ends were trimmed by 5 bases and 7 bases, with 18 bases remaining between them. Germline V lookup: CDR1 SQVTM, CDR2 ANQGSEA. CDR3 length: 13 residues. The CDR3: CSVRLAGQGEQYV. DNA for the CDR3: TGCAGCGTTCGACTAGCGGGACAGGGGGAGCAGTACGTC.

The chain links TRBV6-1 to TRBJ1-6; D might be TRBD1 (6 bases). V gave up 9 bases and J gave up 8 bases, with 14 bases separating them. The CDR3 sequence is 13 residues long. In germline, CDR1 is MNHNS, CDR2 SASEGT. CDR3 sequence: CASVGAADSPLHF. The CDR3 coding sequence is TGTGCCAGTGTGGGGGCAGCTGATTCACCCCTCCACTTT.

A word on this clone: The sample holds other DNA sequences that translate to the same CDR3. The rearrangement uses TRBV5-1 and TRBJ2-3, with D possibly matching TRBD2 (6 bases). Per the germline V gene, CDR1 is SGHRS and CDR2 is YFSETQ. V lost 0 bases to trimming and J lost 2 bases, with 7 bases between them. This CDR3 region has 14 residues. For the CDR3, the DNA is TGCGCCAGCAGCTTGGCGGGAGTCACAGATACGCAGTATTTT. This translates into CASSLAGVTDTQYF.

This clone appeared once. The chain combines TRBV9 with TRBJ1-1; a weak D match, TRBD1 (5 bases). This CDR3 is built from 15 residues. V lost 3 bases and J lost 6, with 18 bases in between. CDR1 is SGDLS and CDR2 is YYNGEE in the germline V gene. CDR3 loop: CASSGGTTQGAEAFF. CDR3 sequence (DNA): TGTGCCAGCAGCGGCGGGACTACCCAAGGCGCTGAAGCTTTCTTT.

The chain links TRBV11-2 to TRBJ1-1, with D possibly matching TRBD1 (5 bases). Germline CDR1 reads SGHAT; CDR2 reads FQNNGV. The CDR3 is 12 residues long. The V and J ends lost 6 bases and 6 bases respectively, with 11 bases between them. CDR3 sequence reads: CASRPGLPEAFF. As DNA, the CDR3 is TGTGCCAGCAGACCAGGGTTGCCTGAAGCTTTCTTT.

The chain employs TRBV19 and TRBJ1-1; D uncertain. Deletions cut 7 bases from V and 5 bases from J, with 17 bases between. The CDR3 has 14 residues. Germline values: CDR1 LNHDA, CDR2 SQIVND (reference sequence). CDR3 residues: CASNEGSLGTEAFF. The CDR3 region has the DNA TGTGCCAGTAATGAGGGCAGTCTAGGGACTGAAGCTTTCTTT. The variable domain in full, with the rest retrieved from reference TRBV19 and TRBJ1-1, is DGGITQSPKYLFRKEGQNVTLSCEQNLNHDAMYWYRQDPGQGLRLIYYSQIVNDFQKGDIAEGYSVSREKKESFPLTVTSAQKNPTAFYLCASNEGSLGTEAFFGQGTRLTVV.

The chain employs TRBV7-8 and TRBJ1-3; 8 nucleotides align to TRBD1. Trimming at V came to 0 bases and at J to 3 bases, leaving 4 bases not matched to a gene. This CDR3 comprises 16 residues. The germline gives CDR1 SGHVS, CDR2 FQNEAQ. This chain's CDR3 is CASSLALDRDGNTIYF. The CDR3 DNA reads as TGTGCCAGCAGCTTAGCCTTGGACAGGGATGGAAACACCATATATTTT.

V gene TRBV5-1 combines with J gene TRBJ2-1; 8 nucleotides match TRBD1. V was clipped by 2 bases and J by 7 bases; unmatched bases: 8. The CDR3 consists of 15 residues. Looked up from germline, CDR1 is SGHRS and CDR2 is YFSETQ. This CDR3 is CASSLNDRGVNEQFF. In nucleotides, the CDR3 is TGCGCCAGCAGCTTAAACGACAGGGGAGTAAATGAGCAGTTCTTC.

The chain carries TRBV2 and TRBJ1-1; the D gene is possibly TRBD1 (5 bases). From germline, CDR1 is SNHLY and CDR2 FYNNEI. This CDR3 is 15 amino acids long. The V and J ends lost 9 bases and 5 bases respectively, with 22 bases between them. CDR3 protein: CARMNPQAEKTEAFF. The CDR3 region has the DNA TGTGCCAGGATGAACCCACAGGCCGAAAAGACTGAAGCTTTCTTT.

CDR3 protein: CASSHGGGYTF. CDR3 bases: TGTGCCAGCAGCCACGGGGGTGGCTACACCTTC. The rearrangement joins TRBV14 to TRBJ1-2, with D perhaps matching TRBD1 (5 bases). The V end was cut by 3 bases, the J end by 7 bases, with 6 bases between. The CDR3 contains 11 residues. Germline V CDR1 and CDR2: SGHDN, FVKESK.

V usage is TRBV25-1 and J usage is TRBJ1-1, with 8 positions matching TRBD1. This CDR3 has 15 amino acids. From germline, CDR1 is MGHDK and CDR2 SYGVNS. The V segment lost 1 base and the J segment 5 bases; nucleotides outside the gene matches: 6. CDR3 residues: CASSESGRGRTEAFF. CDR3 in DNA: TGTGCCAGCAGTGAATCTGGCAGGGGGCGAACTGAAGCTTTCTTT.

The V gene is TRBV18, the J gene TRBJ1-2; D not certain. Trimming removed 2 bases from V and 7 bases from J, with 11 bases in between. Looked up from germline, CDR1 is KGHSH and CDR2 is LQKENI. CDR3 length equals 13 residues. CDR3 protein: CASSPFDAAGYTF. The CDR3 DNA reads TGTGCCAGCTCACCATTCGACGCGGCTGGCTACACCTTC. The whole variable domain, filled in from reference TRBV18 and TRBJ1-2, reads NAGVMQNPRHLVRRRGQEARLRCSPMKGHSHVYWYRQLPEEGLKFMVYLQKENIIDESGMPKERFSAEFPKEGPSILRIQQVVRGDSAAYFCASSPFDAAGYTFGSGTRLTVV.

The gene calls are TRBV5-1 and TRBJ2-6, with 8 bases identical to TRBD1. The CDR3 covers 17 residues. Trimming cost V 0 bases and J 2 bases; bases outside gene matches: 4. The germline V gene encodes CDR1 SGHRS and CDR2 YFSETQ. CDR3 residues: CASSLGTGRTGANVLTF. The CDR3 bases are TGCGCCAGCAGCTTGGGGACAGGGAGGACTGGGGCCAACGTCCTGACTTTC.

CDR3 sequence reads: CASSPRVGGYTF. The CDR3, as DNA: TGTGCCAGCAGCCCCCGGGTCGGAGGCTACACCTTC. The chain carries TRBV7-8 and TRBJ1-2; D not resolved. CDR3 length: 12 amino acids. The V and J ends lost 5 bases and 8 bases respectively, with 12 bases between them. Germline CDR1 is SGHVS and CDR2 is FQNEAQ.

About this clone itself: The same CDR3 also results from other DNA sequences found in this sample. This rearrangement joins TRBV4-2 to TRBJ2-1; a possible D gene is TRBD2 (6 bases). The V and J ends lost 3 bases and 1 base respectively, with 7 bases between them. Germline V gives CDR1 LGHNA, CDR2 YNFKEQ. This CDR3 is 14 amino acids long. The CDR3 coding sequence is TGTGCCAGCAGCCAGGGGGGATCCTACAATGAGCAGTTCTTC. It is translated as CASSQGGSYNEQFF.

V gene TRBV24-1 combines with J gene TRBJ2-3, with TRBD1 identical over 7 bases. The CDR3 covers 16 residues. The junction had 5 bases not matched to a gene; V was cut back by 3 bases and J by 0 bases. Germline CDR1 and CDR2: KGHDR and SFDVKD. CDR3 DNA: TGTGCCACCAGTGATAAGGGGGCGGAGAGCACAGATACGCAGTATTTT. Protein: CATSDKGAESTDTQYF.

The chain combines TRBV4-3 with TRBJ2-1; a weak D match, TRBD2 (6 bases). V dropped 0 bases and J dropped 2 bases, with 11 bases sitting between them. The CDR3 runs to 16 residues. The germline V gene has CDR1 LGHNA and CDR2 YSLEER. This CDR3 is CASSQDRLAPYNEQFF. The CDR3, as DNA: TGCGCCAGCAGCCAAGATCGGCTAGCGCCCTACAATGAGCAGTTCTTC.

The J gene is TRBJ2-7, the V gene TRBV18; D ambiguous. Germline-derived CDR1 and CDR2 are KGHSH and LQKENI. V lost 3 bases to trimming and J lost 3 bases, with 18 bases between them. This CDR3 spans 16 amino acids. In DNA, the CDR3 is TGTGCCAGCTCACCTTTAAGTTTAGCACCGAACTACGAGCAGTACGTC. This gives the protein CASSPLSLAPNYEQYV.

This clone was counted many times. The CDR3 spells CSVVGGSNTEAFF. CDR3 DNA sequence: TGCAGCGTTGTAGGGGGCTCGAACACTGAAGCTTTCTTT. The J gene is TRBJ1-1, the V gene TRBV29-1, with 7 bases that match TRBD1. The CDR3 spans 13 residues. Germline CDR1 SQVTM, CDR2 ANQGSEA. The V segment lost 4 bases and the J segment 1 base; nucleotides outside the gene matches: 3.

V and J are TRBV29-1 and TRBJ2-2, with a possible D match to TRBD1 (6 bases). V lost 5 bases to trimming and J lost 4 bases, with 11 bases between them. In germline, CDR1 is SQVTM, CDR2 ANQGSEA. This CDR3 comprises 13 residues. The CDR3 spells CSVSNRATGELFF. The CDR3 nucleotides read TGCAGCGTTTCGAACAGGGCCACCGGGGAGCTGTTTTTT.

This sequence joins TRBV7-2 and TRBJ1-3, with TRBD1 matching over 9 bases. Germline loops: CDR1 SGHTA, CDR2 FQGNSA. This CDR3 contains 17 residues. After removal of 5 bases from V and 4 bases from J, the junction contained 12 bases not matched to a gene. This chain's CDR3 is CASSGASRDRVGNTIYF. CDR3 nucleotide sequence: TGTGCCAGCAGCGGTGCTTCCCGGGACAGGGTCGGAAACACCATATATTTT.

CDR3 sequence reads: CASSYSGTSTDTQYF. The CDR3 bases are TGTGCCAGCAGTTACTCCGGGACAAGCACAGATACGCAGTATTTT. This sequence joins TRBV6-5 and TRBJ2-3; possibly TRBD1 for D (6 bases). Germline CDR1 reads MNHEY; CDR2 reads SVGAGI. The germline V and J ends were trimmed by 0 bases and 0 bases, with 7 bases remaining between them. The CDR3 contains 15 residues.